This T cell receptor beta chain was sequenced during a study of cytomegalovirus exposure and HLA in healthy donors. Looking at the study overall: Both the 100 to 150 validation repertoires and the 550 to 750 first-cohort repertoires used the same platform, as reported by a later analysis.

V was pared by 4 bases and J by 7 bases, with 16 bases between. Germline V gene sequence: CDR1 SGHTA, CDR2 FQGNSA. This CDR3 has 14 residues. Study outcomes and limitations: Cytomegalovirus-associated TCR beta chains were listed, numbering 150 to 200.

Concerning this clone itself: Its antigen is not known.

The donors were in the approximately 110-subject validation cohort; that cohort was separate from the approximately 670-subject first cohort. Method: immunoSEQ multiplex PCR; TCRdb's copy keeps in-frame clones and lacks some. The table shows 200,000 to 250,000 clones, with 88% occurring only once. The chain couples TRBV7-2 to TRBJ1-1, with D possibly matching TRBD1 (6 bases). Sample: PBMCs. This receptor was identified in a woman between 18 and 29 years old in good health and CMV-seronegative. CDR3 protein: CASSYRNRGGEAFF. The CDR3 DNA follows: TGTGCCAGCAGCTATCGAAATAGGGGGGGTGAAGCTTTCTTT.